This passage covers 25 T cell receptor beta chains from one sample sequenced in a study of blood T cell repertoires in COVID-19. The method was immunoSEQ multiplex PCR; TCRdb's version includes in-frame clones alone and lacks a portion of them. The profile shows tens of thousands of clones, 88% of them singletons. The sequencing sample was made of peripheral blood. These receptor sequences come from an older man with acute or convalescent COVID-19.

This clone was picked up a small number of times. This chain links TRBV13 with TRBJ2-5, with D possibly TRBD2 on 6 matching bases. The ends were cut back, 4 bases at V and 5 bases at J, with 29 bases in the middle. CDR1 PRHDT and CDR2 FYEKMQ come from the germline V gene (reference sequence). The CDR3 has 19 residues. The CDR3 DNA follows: TGTGCCAGCAGCTCCTCTGGTGGTTCAGGGCTAGCGCAATTGGAGACCCAGTACTTC. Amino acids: CASSSSGGSGLAQLETQYF. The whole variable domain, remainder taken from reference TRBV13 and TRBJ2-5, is AAGVIQSPRHLIKEKRETATLKCYPIPRHDTVYWYQQGPGQDPQFLISFYEKMQSDKGSIPDRFSAQQFSDYHSELNMSSLELGDSALYFCASSSSGGSGLAQLETQYFGPGTRLLVL.

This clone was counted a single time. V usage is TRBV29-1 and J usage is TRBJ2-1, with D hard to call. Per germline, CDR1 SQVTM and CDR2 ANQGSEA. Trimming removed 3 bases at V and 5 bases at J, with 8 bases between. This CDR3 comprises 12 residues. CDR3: CSVDYFDNEQFF. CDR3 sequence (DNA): TGCAGCGTTGATTATTTCGACAATGAGCAGTTCTTC.

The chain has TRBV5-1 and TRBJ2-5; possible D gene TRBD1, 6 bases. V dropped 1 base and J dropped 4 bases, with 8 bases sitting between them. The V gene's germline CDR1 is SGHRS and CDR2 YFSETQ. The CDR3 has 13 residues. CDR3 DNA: TGCGCCAGCAGCTTGACAGGGAGAGAGACCCAGTACTTC. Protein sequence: CASSLTGRETQYF.

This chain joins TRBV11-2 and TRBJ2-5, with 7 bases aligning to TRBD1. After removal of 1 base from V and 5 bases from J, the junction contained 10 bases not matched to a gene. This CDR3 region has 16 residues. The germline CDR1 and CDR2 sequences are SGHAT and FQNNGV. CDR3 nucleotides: TGTGCCAGCAGCTTAGTTGCAGGGGGTGCGTCGGAGACCCAGTACTTC. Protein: CASSLVAGGASETQYF.

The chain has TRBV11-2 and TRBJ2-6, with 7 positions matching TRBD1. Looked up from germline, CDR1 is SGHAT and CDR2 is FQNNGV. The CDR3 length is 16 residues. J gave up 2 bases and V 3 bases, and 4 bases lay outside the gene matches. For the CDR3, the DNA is TGTGCCAGCAGCTTGACAGGGCAAGCTGGGGCCAACGTCCTGACTTTC. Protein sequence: CASSLTGQAGANVLTF.

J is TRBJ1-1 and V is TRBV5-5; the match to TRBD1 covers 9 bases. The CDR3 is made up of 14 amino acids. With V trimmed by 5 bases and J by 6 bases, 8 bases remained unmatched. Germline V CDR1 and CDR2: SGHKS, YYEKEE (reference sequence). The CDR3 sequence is CASSYRDRASEAFF. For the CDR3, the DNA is TGTGCCAGCAGTTACCGGGACAGGGCGTCTGAAGCTTTCTTT.

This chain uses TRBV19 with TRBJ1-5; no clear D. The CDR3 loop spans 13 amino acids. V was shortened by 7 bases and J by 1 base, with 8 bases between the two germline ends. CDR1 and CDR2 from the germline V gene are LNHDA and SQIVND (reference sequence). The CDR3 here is CASNEQSNQPQHF. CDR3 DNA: TGTGCCAGTAATGAACAGAGCAATCAGCCCCAGCATTTT.

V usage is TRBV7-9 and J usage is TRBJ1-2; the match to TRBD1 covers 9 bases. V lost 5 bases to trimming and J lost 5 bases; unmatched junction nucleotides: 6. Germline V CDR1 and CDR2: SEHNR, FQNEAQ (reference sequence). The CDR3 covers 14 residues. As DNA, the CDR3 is TGTGCCAGCAGCCCAACCGGGACAGGGTATGGCTACACCTTC. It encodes CASSPTGTGYGYTF. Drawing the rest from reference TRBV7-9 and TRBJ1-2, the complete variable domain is DTGVSQNPRHKITKRGQNVTFRCDPISEHNRLYWYRQTLGQGPEFLTYFQNEAQLEKSRLLSDRFSAERPKGSFSTLEIQRTEQGDSAMYLCASSPTGTGYGYTFGSGTRLTVV.

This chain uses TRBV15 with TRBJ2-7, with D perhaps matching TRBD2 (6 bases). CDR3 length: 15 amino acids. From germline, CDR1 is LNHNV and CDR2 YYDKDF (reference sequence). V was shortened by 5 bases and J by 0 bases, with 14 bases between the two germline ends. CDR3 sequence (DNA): TGTGCCACCAGCCTCGACCGGGGGATCTCCTACGAGCAGTACTTC. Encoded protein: CATSLDRGISYEQYF.

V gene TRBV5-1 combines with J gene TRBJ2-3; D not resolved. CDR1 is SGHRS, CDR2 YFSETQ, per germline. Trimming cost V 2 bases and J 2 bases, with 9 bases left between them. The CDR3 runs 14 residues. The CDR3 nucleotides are TGCGCCAGCAGCTTAGCCCAGGTCACAGATACGCAGTATTTT. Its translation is CASSLAQVTDTQYF.

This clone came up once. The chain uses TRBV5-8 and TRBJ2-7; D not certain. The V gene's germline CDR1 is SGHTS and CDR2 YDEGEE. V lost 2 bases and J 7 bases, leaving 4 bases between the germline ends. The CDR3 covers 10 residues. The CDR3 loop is CASSFLEQYF. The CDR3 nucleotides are TGTGCCAGCAGCTTCCTAGAGCAGTACTTC.

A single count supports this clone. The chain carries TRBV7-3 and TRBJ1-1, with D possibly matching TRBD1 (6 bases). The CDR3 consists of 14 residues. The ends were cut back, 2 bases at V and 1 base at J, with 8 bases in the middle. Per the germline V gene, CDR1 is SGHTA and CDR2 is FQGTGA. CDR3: CASSLLGQNTEAFF. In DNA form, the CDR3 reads TGTGCCAGCAGCTTACTGGGACAGAACACTGAAGCTTTCTTT.

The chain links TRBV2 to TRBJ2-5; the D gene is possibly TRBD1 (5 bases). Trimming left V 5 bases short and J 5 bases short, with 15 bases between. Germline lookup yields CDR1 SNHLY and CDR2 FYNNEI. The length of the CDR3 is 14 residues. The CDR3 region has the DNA TGTGCCAGCAGTTCCCAGGGATCTTTTGAGACCCAGTACTTC. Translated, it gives CASSSQGSFETQYF.

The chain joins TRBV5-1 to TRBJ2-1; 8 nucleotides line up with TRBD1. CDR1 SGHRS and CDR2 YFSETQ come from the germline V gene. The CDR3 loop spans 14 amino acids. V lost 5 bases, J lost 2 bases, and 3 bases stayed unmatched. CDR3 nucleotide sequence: TGCGCCAGCAGGCCGGGACAGGCCTACAATGAGCAGTTCTTC. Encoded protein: CASRPGQAYNEQFF.

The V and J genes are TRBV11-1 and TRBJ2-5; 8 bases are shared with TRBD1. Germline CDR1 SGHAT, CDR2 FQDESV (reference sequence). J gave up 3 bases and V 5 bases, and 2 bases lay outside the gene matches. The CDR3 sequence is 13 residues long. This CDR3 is CASSQTGEETQYF. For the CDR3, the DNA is TGTGCCAGCAGCCAGACAGGGGAAGAGACCCAGTACTTC.

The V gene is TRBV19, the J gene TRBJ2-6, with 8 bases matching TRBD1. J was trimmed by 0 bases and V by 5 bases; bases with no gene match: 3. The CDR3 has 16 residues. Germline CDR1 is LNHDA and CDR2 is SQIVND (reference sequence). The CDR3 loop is CASSPGTGSGANVLTF. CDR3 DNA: TGTGCCAGTAGTCCCGGGACAGGCTCTGGGGCCAACGTCCTGACTTTC.

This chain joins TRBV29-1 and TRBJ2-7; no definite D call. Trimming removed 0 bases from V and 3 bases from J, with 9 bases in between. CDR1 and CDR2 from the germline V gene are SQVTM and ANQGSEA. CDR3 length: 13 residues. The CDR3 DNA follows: TGCAGCGTTGAAGATCTAACAGACTACGAGCAGTACTTC. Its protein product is CSVEDLTDYEQYF.

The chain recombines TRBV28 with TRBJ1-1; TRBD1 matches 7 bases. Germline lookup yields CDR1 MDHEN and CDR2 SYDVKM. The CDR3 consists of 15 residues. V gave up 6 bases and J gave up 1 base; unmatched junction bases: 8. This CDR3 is CASSRWDRQNTEAFF. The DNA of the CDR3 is TGTGCCAGCAGCCGCTGGGACAGACAGAACACTGAAGCTTTCTTT. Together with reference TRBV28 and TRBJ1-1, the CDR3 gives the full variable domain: DVKVTQSSRYLVKRTGEKVFLECVQDMDHENMFWYRQDPGLGLRLIYFSYDVKMKEKGDIPEGYSVSREKKERFSLILESASTNQTSMYLCASSRWDRQNTEAFFGQGTRLTVV.

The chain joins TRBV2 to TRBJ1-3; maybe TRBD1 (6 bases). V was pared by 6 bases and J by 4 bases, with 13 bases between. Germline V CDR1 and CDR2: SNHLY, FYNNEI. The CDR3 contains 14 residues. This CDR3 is CASRDSGTGNTIYF. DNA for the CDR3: TGTGCCAGCAGGGACTCCGGGACAGGAAACACCATATATTTT.

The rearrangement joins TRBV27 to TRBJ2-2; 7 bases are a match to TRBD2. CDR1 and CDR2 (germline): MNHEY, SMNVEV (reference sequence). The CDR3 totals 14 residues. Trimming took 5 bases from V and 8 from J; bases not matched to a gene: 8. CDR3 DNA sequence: TGTGCCAGCAGTACCGGACTAGTCAAAGGGGAGCTGTTTTTT. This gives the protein CASSTGLVKGELFF.

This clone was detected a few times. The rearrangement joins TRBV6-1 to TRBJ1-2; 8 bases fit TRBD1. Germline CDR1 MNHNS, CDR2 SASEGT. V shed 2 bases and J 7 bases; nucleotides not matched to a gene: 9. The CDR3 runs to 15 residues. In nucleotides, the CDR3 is TGTGCCAGCAGTGAATGGGGCAGGGGGCAGCTTGGCTACACCTTC. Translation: CASSEWGRGQLGYTF.

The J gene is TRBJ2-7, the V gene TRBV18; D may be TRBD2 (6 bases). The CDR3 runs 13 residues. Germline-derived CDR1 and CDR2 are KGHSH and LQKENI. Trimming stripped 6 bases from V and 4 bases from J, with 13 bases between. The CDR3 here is CASSPEGGYEQYF. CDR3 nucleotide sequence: TGTGCCAGCTCTCCGGAGGGCGGGTACGAGCAGTACTTC.

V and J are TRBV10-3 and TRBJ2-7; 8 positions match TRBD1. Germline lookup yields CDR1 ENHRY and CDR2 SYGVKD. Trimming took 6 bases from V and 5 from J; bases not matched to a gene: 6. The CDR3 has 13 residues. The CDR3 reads CAISKDREHEQYF. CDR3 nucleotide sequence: TGTGCCATCAGCAAGGACAGGGAGCACGAGCAGTACTTC.

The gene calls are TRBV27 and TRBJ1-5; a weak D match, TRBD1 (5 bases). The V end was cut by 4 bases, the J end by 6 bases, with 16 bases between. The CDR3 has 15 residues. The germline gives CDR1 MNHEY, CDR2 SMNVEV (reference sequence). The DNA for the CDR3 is TGTGCCAGCAGTTCGCCCTCCCAGGGAGGTCAGCCCCAGCATTTT. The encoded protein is CASSSPSQGGQPQHF.

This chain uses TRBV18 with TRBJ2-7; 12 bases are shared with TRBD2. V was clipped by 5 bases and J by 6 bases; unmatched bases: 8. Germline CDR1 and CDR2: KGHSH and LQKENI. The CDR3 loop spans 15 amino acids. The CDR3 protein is CASSTGLAGALEQYF. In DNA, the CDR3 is TGTGCCAGCTCAACGGGACTAGCGGGTGCCCTCGAGCAGTACTTC.